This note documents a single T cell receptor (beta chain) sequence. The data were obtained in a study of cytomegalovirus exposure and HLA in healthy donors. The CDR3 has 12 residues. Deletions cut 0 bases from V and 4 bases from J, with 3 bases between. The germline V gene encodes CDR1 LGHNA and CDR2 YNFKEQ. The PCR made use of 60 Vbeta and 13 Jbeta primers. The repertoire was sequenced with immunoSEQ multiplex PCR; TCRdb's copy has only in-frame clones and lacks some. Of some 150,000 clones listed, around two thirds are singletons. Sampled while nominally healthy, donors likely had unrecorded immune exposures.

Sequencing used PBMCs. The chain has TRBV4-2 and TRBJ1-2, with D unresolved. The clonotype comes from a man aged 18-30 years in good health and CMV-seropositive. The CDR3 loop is CASSQDVYGYTF. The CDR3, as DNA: TGTGCCAGCAGCCAAGACGTCTATGGCTACACCTTC.